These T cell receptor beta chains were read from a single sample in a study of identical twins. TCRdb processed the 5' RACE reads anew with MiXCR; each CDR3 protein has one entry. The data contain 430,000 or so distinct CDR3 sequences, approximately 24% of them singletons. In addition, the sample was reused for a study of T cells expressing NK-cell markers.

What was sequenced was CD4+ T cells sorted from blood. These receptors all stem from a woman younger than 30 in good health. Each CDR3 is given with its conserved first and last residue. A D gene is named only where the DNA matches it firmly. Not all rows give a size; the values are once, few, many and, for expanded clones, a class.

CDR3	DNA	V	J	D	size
CASSLRVRGGVDEKLFF	TGTGCCAGCAGCTTACGAGTGCGCGGCGGGGTGGACGAAAAACTGTTTTTT	TRBV11-2	TRBJ1-4	.	.
CASSTGGKPLHF	TGCGCCAGCAGCACCGGGGGAAAACCCCTCCACTTT	TRBV5-1	TRBJ1-6	.	few
CASRSEKTQYF	TGTGCCAGCAGATCTGAGAAGACCCAGTACTTC	TRBV6-5	TRBJ2-5	.	.
CSARDSRNTGELFF	TGCAGTGCTAGAGATAGCAGAAACACCGGGGAGCTGTTTTTT	TRBV20-1	TRBJ2-2	.	.
CASSVGGKDTQYF	TGCGCCAGCAGCGTGGGGGGTAAAGATACGCAGTATTTT	TRBV5-1	TRBJ2-3	.	.
CASSPRQGITDTQYF	TGCGCCAGCAGCCCCAGACAGGGAATCACAGATACGCAGTATTTT	TRBV5-1	TRBJ2-3	TRBD1	few
CASSPDSQYEQYF	TGCGCCAGCAGCCCGGACTCCCAATACGAGCAGTACTTC	TRBV5-1	TRBJ2-7	.	.
CASRRTSGGASTGELFF	TGTGCCAGCAGGAGGACTAGCGGGGGGGCCTCGACCGGGGAGCTGTTTTTT	TRBV7-8	TRBJ2-2	TRBD2	.
CSARDPGRRNTGELFF	TGCAGTGCTAGAGACCCAGGGCGTCGGAACACCGGGGAGCTGTTTTTT	TRBV20-1	TRBJ2-2	.	few
CAIIGLAGSVKDF	TGTGCCATCATTGGACTAGCGGGGTCCGTAAAGGACTTC	TRBV10-3	TRBJ2-7	TRBD2	few
CASTQRDSRTATQYF	TGTGCCAGCACCCAGCGGGACTCCCGGACGGCTACGCAGTATTTT	TRBV7-9	TRBJ2-3	TRBD2	.
CASKDIAYEQYF	TGTGCCAGCAAGGACATTGCGTACGAGCAGTACTTC	TRBV6-2/TRBV6-3	TRBJ2-7	.	.
CASSPLAGGITDTQYF	TGCGCCAGCAGCCCGCTAGCGGGGGGAATCACAGATACGCAGTATTTT	TRBV5-1	TRBJ2-3	TRBD2	.
CASSSRPGNEQFF	TGTGCCAGCAGCTCTAGACCTGGAAATGAGCAGTTCTTC	TRBV5-6	TRBJ2-1	.	few
CASSTHPGQALEPQHF	TGCGCCAGCAGCACCCATCCGGGACAGGCCTTGGAGCCCCAGCATTTT	TRBV5-1	TRBJ1-5	TRBD1	.
CASSFDRGNTEAFF	TGTGCCAGCAGCTTTGACAGGGGGAACACTGAAGCTTTCTTT	TRBV7-2	TRBJ1-1	TRBD1	few
CASNLEAVPGGIQYF	TGTGCCAGCAATCTAGAGGCGGTTCCGGGGGGCATTCAGTACTTC	TRBV9	TRBJ2-4	TRBD2	.
CASSVVGSGNEQFF	TGTGCCAGCAGCGTAGTCGGTAGCGGGAATGAGCAGTTCTTC	TRBV9	TRBJ2-1	TRBD2	.
CATSSLRTSNTGELFF	TGTGCCACCAGCAGCCTCCGGACCAGTAACACCGGGGAGCTGTTTTTT	TRBV15	TRBJ2-2	.	once
CASSVRTRTDTQYF	TGCGCCAGCAGTGTTCGTACACGCACAGATACGCAGTATTTT	TRBV10-2	TRBJ2-3	.	.
CASSPVRGPGANVLTF	TGTGCCAGTAGTCCCGTTCGGGGGCCTGGGGCCAACGTCCTGACTTTC	TRBV19	TRBJ2-6	.	.
CATSRDPGHPEGTEAFF	TGTGCCACCAGCAGAGATCCGGGACACCCTGAGGGCACTGAAGCTTTCTTT	TRBV15	TRBJ1-1	.	.
CASSLDGSTGELFF	TGCGCCAGCAGCTTGGACGGTTCAACCGGGGAGCTGTTTTTT	TRBV5-1	TRBJ2-2	.	.
CASSKPLDLYEQYF	TGTGCCAGCAGTAAACCCTTGGACCTTTACGAGCAGTACTTC	TRBV6-1	TRBJ2-7	.	.
CSVLTSAREQYF	TGCAGCGTACTGACTAGCGCTCGCGAGCAGTACTTC	TRBV29-1	TRBJ2-7	TRBD2	many
CASMPAPRFF	TGTGCCAGCATGCCGGCACCACGGTTCTTC	TRBV27	TRBJ2-1	.	.
CATSDWDLPTQYF	TGTGCCACCAGTGACTGGGACTTGCCTACGCAGTATTTT	TRBV24-1	TRBJ2-3	.	.
CSAGDRKGEQYF	TGCAGTGCGGGTGACAGGAAAGGCGAGCAGTACTTC	TRBV20-1	TRBJ2-7	.	.
CASSQESYHQPQHF	TGCGCCAGCAGCCAAGAAAGTTATCATCAGCCCCAGCATTTT	TRBV4-3	TRBJ1-5	.	few
CSATSGTYTDTQYF	TGCAGTGCAACTAGCGGGACTTACACAGATACGCAGTATTTT	TRBV20-1	TRBJ2-3	TRBD2	.
CAIRSQGASTEAFF	TGTGCCATCAGGTCACAGGGGGCGAGTACTGAAGCTTTCTTT	TRBV10-3	TRBJ1-1	TRBD1	few
CCVGQRQAMGEQYF	TGCTGCGTTGGGCAGAGGCAGGCGATGGGCGAGCAGTACTTC	TRBV29-1	TRBJ2-7	.	.
CSATDRGDQETQYF	TGCAGTGCCACGGACAGGGGGGACCAAGAGACCCAGTACTTC	TRBV20-1	TRBJ2-5	TRBD1	.
CASSPDRDNEQFF	TGTGCCAGCAGCCCCGACAGGGACAATGAGCAGTTCTTC	TRBV7-8	TRBJ2-1	TRBD1	.
CATQGESYEQYF	TGTGCCACTCAGGGCGAATCCTACGAGCAGTACTTC	TRBV10-3	TRBJ2-7	.	.
CASSGGSYNEQFF	TGCGCCAGCAGCGGCGGCTCCTACAATGAGCAGTTCTTC	TRBV5-1	TRBJ2-1	.	many